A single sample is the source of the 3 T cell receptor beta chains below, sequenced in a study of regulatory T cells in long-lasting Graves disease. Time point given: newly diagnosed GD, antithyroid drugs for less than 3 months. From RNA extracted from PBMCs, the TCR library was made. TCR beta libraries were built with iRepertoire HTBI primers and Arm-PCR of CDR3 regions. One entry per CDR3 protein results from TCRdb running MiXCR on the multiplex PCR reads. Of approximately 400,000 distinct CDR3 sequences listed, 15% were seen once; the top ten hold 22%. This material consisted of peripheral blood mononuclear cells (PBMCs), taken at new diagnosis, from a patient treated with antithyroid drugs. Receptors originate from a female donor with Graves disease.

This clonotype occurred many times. The CDR3 loop is CSADGRGLVGYEQYF. The CDR3, as DNA: TGCAGTGCCGATGGGCGTGGACTAGTTGGTTACGAGCAGTACTTC. This chain joins TRBV20-1 and TRBJ2-7; 7 nucleotides match TRBD2. J gave up 4 bases and V 6 bases, and 15 bases lay outside the gene matches. The CDR3 extends over 15 amino acids. Germline V lookup: CDR1 DFQATT, CDR2 SNEGSKA (reference sequence).

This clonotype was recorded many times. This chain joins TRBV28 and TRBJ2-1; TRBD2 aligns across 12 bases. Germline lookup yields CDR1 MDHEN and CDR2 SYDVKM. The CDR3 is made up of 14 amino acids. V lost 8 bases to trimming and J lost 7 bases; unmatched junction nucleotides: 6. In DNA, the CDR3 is TGTGCCAGCCTAGCGGGAGGGCATCTAAATGAGCAGTTCTTC. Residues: CASLAGGHLNEQFF. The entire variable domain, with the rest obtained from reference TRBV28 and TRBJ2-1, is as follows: DVKVTQSSRYLVKRTGEKVFLECVQDMDHENMFWYRQDPGLGLRLIYFSYDVKMKEKGDIPEGYSVSREKKERFSLILESASTNQTSMYLCASLAGGHLNEQFFGPGTRLTVL.

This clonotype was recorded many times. As DNA, the CDR3 is TGTGCCAGCAGCTCTGCGGTGGGGGCAGGCGAGCAGTACTTC. This sequence encodes CASSSAVGAGEQYF. The V call is TRBV7-9, the J call TRBJ2-7; weak D call: TRBD1 (6 bases). This CDR3 has 14 residues. Germline-derived CDR1 and CDR2 are SEHNR and FQNEAQ (reference sequence). V shed 4 bases and J shed 6 bases, with 16 bases lying between them.